A single T cell receptor (beta chain) is shown here with its context. The assay was immunoSEQ multiplex PCR, and TCRdb's table has in-frame clones only and misses some. The sample comprises some 80,000 clones, 87% of which are singletons, and approximately 4.9% rests with the top ten. This CDR3 has 16 amino acids. Germline V gives CDR1 KGHSH, CDR2 LQKENI. Between the trimmed V and J ends, which lost 0 bases and 4 bases, there was a span of 12 bases. This specimen belongs to a study of blood T cell repertoires in COVID-19. Study overall: T cells, B-cell-depleted T cells, or PBMCs supplied cDNA or gDNA.

The rearrangement links TRBV18 to TRBJ1-4; D remains unclear. The specimen sequenced was peripheral blood. The receptor was derived from an elderly woman with active or convalescent COVID-19. This CDR3 is CASSPPVRAGNEKLFF. The CDR3 region has the DNA TGTGCCAGCTCACCACCGGTCCGAGCCGGTAATGAAAAACTGTTTTTT.